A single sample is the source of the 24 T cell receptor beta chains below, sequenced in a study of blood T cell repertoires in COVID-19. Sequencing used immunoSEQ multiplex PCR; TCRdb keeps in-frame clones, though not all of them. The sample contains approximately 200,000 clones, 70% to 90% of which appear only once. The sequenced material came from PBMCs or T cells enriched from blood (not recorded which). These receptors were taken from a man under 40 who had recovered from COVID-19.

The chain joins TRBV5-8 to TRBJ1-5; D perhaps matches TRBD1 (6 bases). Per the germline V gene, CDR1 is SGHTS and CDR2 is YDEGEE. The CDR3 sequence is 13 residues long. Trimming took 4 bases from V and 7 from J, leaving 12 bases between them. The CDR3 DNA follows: TGTGCCAGCAGCAAGGACAGCGAACAGCCCCAGCATTTT. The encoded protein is CASSKDSEQPQHF.

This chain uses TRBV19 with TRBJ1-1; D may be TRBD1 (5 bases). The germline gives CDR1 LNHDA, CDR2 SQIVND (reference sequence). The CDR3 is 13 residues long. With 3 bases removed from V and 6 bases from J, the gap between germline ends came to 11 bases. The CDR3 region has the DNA TGTGCCAGTAGTATTGGGGGGGGATCTGAAGCTTTCTTT. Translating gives CASSIGGGSEAFF.

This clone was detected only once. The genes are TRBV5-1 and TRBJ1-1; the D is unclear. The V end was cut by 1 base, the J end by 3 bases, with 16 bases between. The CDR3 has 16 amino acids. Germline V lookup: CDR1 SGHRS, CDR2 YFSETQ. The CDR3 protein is CASSLNTLRRDTEAFF. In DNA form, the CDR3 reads TGCGCCAGCAGCTTGAATACGCTCCGGCGGGACACTGAAGCTTTCTTT.

The CDR3 nucleotides read TGCAGCGTAGGGGACTTGGGGAACACCATATATTTT. This codes for CSVGDLGNTIYF. This chain uses TRBV29-1 with TRBJ1-3, with a possible D match to TRBD1 (5 bases). The CDR3 is 12 residues long. Germline CDR1 and CDR2: SQVTM and ANQGSEA. Between the trimmed V and J ends, which lost 6 bases and 7 bases, there was a span of 13 bases.

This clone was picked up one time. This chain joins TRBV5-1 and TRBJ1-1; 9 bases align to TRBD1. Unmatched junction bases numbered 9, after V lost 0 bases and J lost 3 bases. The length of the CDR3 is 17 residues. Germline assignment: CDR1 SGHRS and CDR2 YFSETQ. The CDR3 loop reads CASSLASRGQGDTEAFF. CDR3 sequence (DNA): TGCGCCAGCAGCTTGGCCTCTAGGGGACAGGGTGACACTGAAGCTTTCTTT.

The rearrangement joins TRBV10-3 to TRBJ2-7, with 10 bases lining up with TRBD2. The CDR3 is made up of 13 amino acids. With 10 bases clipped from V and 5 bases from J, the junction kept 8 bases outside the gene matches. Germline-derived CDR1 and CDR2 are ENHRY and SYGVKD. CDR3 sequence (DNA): TGTGCCAGCCAGCTAGCGGGAGCTGACGAGCAGTACTTC. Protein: CASQLAGADEQYF.

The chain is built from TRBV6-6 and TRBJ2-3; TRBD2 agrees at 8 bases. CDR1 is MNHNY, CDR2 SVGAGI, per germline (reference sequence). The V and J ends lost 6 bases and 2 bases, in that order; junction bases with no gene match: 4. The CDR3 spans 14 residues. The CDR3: CASRPGLATDTQYF. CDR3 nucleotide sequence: TGTGCCAGCAGGCCCGGACTAGCCACAGATACGCAGTATTTT.

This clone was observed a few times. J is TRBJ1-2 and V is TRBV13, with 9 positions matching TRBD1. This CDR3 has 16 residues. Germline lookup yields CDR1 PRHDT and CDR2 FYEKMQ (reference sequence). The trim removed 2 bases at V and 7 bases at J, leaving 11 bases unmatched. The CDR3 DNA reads TGTGCCAGCAGCTTATTCCCGGGACAGGGCGATTCTGGCTACACCTTC. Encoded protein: CASSLFPGQGDSGYTF.

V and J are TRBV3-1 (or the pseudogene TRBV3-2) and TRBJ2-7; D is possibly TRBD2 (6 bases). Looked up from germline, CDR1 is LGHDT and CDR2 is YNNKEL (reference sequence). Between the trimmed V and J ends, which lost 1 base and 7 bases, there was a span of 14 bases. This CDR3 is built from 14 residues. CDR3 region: CASSQVGGADEQYF. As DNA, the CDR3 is TGTGCCAGCAGCCAAGTCGGAGGGGCCGATGAGCAGTACTTC.

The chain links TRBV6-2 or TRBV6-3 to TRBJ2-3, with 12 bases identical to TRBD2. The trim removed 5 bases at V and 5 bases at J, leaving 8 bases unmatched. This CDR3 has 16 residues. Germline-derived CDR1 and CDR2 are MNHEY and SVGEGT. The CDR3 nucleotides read TGTGCCAGCAGTAACTATCTAGCGGGGGGGTTAGATACGCAGTATTTT. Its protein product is CASSNYLAGGLDTQYF.

CDR3 region: CASSRGTAEAFF. The CDR3 nucleotides read TGTGCCAGCAGCCGCGGGACAGCTGAAGCTTTCTTT. The chain joins TRBV5-4 to TRBJ1-1; TRBD1 matches 7 bases. The CDR3 sequence is 12 residues long. J was trimmed by 6 bases and V by 4 bases; bases with no gene match: 3. Germline CDR1 and CDR2: SGHNT and YYREEE (reference sequence).

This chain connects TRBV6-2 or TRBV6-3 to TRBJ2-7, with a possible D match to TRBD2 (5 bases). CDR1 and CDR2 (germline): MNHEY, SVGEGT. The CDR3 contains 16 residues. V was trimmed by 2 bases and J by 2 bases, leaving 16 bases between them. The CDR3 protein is CASSYISGREAYEQYF. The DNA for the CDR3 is TGTGCCAGCAGTTACATAAGCGGCAGAGAAGCCTACGAGCAGTACTTC.

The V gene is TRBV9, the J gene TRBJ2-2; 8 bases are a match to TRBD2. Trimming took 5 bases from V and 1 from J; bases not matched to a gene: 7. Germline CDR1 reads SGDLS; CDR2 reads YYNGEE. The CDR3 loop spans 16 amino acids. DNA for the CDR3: TGTGCCAGCAGTAAGTCTGGGACTAGGAACACCGGGGAGCTGTTTTTT. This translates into CASSKSGTRNTGELFF.

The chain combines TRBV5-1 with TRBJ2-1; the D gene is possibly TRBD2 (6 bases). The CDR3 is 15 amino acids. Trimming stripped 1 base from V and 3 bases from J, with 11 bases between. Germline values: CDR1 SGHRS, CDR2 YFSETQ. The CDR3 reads CASSLSGDVYNEQFF. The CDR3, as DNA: TGCGCCAGCAGCTTGTCGGGAGACGTCTACAATGAGCAGTTCTTC.

The CDR3 DNA reads as TGTGCCAGTAGTATATATCTTTGGGCCGCCGATCAGCCCCAGCATTTT. It translates to CASSIYLWAADQPQHF. V gene TRBV19 combines with J gene TRBJ1-5; D is undetermined. Trimming cost V 2 bases and J 5 bases, with 16 bases left between them. This CDR3 is 16 amino acids long. The germline gives CDR1 LNHDA, CDR2 SQIVND (reference sequence).

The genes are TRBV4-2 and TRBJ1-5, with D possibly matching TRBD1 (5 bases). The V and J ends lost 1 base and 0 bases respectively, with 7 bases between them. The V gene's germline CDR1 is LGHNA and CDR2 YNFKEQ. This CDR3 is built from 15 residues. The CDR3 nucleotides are TGTGCCAGCAGCCAAGTTGACAGTAGCAATCAGCCCCAGCATTTT. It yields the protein CASSQVDSSNQPQHF.

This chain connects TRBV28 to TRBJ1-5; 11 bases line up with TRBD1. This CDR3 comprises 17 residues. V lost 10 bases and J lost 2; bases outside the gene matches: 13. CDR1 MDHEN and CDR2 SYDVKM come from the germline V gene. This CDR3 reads CATKDRGQGGGNQPQHF. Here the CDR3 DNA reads TGTGCCACCAAGGACAGGGGGCAGGGTGGGGGCAATCAGCCCCAGCATTTT. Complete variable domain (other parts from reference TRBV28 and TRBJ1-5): DVKVTQSSRYLVKRTGEKVFLECVQDMDHENMFWYRQDPGLGLRLIYFSYDVKMKEKGDIPEGYSVSREKKERFSLILESASTNQTSMYLCATKDRGQGGGNQPQHFGDGTRLSIL.

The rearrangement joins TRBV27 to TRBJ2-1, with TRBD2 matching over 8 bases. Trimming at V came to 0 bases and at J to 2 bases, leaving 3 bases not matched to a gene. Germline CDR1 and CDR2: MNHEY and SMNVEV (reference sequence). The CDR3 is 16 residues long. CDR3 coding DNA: TGTGCCAGCAGTTTATCGGCGGGGGGCGCCTACAATGAGCAGTTCTTC. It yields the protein CASSLSAGGAYNEQFF.

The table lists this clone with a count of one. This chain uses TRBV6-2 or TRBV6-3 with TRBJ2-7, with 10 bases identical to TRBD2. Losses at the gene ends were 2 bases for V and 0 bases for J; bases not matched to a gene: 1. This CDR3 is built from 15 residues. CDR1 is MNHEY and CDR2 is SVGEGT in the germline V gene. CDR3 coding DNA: TGTGCCAGCAGTTACGCTAGCGGGAGCTCCTACGAGCAGTACTTC. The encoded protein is CASSYASGSSYEQYF.

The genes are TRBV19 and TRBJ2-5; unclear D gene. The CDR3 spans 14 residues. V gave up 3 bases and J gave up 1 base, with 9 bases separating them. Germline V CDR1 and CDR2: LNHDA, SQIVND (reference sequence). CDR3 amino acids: CASSISAAQETQYF. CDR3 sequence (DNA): TGTGCCAGTAGTATTAGTGCGGCCCAAGAGACCCAGTACTTC.

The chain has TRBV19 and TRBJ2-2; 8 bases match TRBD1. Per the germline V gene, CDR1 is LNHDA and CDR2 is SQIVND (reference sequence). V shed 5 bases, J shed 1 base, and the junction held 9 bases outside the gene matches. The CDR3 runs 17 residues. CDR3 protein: CASSPRDRGLNTGELFF. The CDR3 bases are TGTGCCAGTAGTCCGCGTGACAGGGGACTGAACACCGGGGAGCTGTTTTTT.

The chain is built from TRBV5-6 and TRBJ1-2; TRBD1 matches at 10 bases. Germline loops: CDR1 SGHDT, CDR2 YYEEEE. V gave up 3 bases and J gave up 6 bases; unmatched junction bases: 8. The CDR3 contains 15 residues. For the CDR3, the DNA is TGTGCCAGCAGCTCACCGGGACAGGGGCTCCATGGCTACACCTTC. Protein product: CASSSPGQGLHGYTF.

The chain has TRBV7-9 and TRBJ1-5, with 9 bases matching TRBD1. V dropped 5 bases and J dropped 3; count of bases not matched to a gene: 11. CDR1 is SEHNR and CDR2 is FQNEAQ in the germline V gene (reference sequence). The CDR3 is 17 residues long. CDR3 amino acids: CASSATGDREPNQPQHF. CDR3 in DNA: TGTGCCAGCAGCGCGACAGGGGACAGGGAGCCCAATCAGCCCCAGCATTTT.

Written as DNA, the CDR3 is TGTGCCAGCAGCTTAGCGCAGAGGTCTGCTGGCTACACCTTC. Protein product: CASSLAQRSAGYTF. The genes are TRBV7-2 and TRBJ1-2; no definite D call. Trimming removed 0 bases from V and 7 bases from J, with 12 bases in between. The CDR3 loop spans 14 amino acids. Germline CDR1 SGHTA, CDR2 FQGNSA. Full variable domain (outside the CDR3, taken from reference TRBV7-2 and TRBJ1-2): GAGVSQSPSNKVTEKGKDVELRCDPISGHTALYWYRQSLGQGLEFLIYFQGNSAPDKSGLPSDRFSAERTGGSVSTLTIQRTQQEDSAVYLCASSLAQRSAGYTFGSGTRLTVV.